This TCR beta chain stems from a study of cytomegalovirus exposure and HLA in healthy donors. In regard to this clone: Its target is unknown.

This PCR relied on a set of 60 Vbeta primers and 13 Jbeta primers. The data were produced by immunoSEQ multiplex PCR, yet TCRdb's version contains in-frame clones alone and is incomplete. The sample carries 100,000 to 150,000 clones, over 70% recorded once. Germline V gene sequence: CDR1 GTSNPN, CDR2 SVGIG (reference sequence). Trimming removed 3 bases from V and 0 bases from J, with 14 bases in between. CDR3 size: 15 residues. Points from the study as a whole: A later analysis reportedly found that, within productive TCRs, an Asian-associated ancestry cluster had fewer N-insertions than the mean observed across the approximately 700 donors. Many donors carried some public TCRs, although rarity characterized most TCR sequences.

The chain employs TRBV30 and TRBJ1-2; perhaps TRBD1 as D (5 bases). What was sequenced was PBMCs. The clonotype was recovered from a woman aged 18-29 years in good health and CMV-seronegative. The CDR3 region has the DNA TGTGCCTGGAGCCTGGGATGGGGGGCTAACTATGGCTACACCTTC. Translating gives CAWSLGWGANYGYTF.